This T cell receptor (beta chain) originates from a study of blood T cells in healthy people across ages. Trimming took 6 bases from V and 2 from J, leaving 14 bases between them. CDR1 and CDR2 from the germline V gene are SGHRS and YFSETQ. The CDR3 extends over 14 amino acids. The second PCR ran about 6 to 11 cycles with a sample-barcoded 5' primer and J-beta primers. TCRdb fed the 5' RACE reads into MiXCR, producing one record per CDR3 protein. The repertoire holds some 850,000 distinct CDR3 sequences, with roughly 24% as singletons. A further study also used this sample, focusing on T cells of mothers and their children.

V gene TRBV5-1 combines with J gene TRBJ2-5; maybe TRBD1 (6 bases). The specimen sequenced was blood. This clonotype originated in a boy younger than 18 in good health. The CDR3 region is CASTSTRGQETQYF. The CDR3, as DNA: TGCGCCAGCACATCCACGAGGGGGCAAGAGACCCAGTACTTC.